These 10 T cell receptor beta chains were all obtained from the same sample, sequenced in a study of T cell responses to AZD1222 COVID-19 vaccine. TCRdb's table, derived via immunoSEQ multiplex PCR, lists solely in-frame clones and lacks some. In the table there are approximately 70,000 clones, 84% of which are singletons. The sequenced sample was peripheral blood, obtained on day 0 of AZD1222 vaccination. These receptors all come from an adult in good health.

The V call is TRBV5-1, the J call TRBJ1-2; 7 nucleotides align to TRBD1. CDR3 length: 14 residues. J was trimmed by 6 bases and V by 0 bases; bases with no gene match: 5. Germline lookup yields CDR1 SGHRS and CDR2 YFSETQ. This CDR3 is CASSLATGRDGYTF. The CDR3 bases are TGCGCCAGCAGCTTGGCGACAGGGAGGGATGGCTACACCTTC.

V usage is TRBV28 and J usage is TRBJ1-2, with TRBD1 matching 9 bases. In germline, CDR1 is MDHEN, CDR2 SYDVKM. This CDR3 has 15 residues. V was pared by 5 bases and J by 8 bases, with 12 bases of the junction left unmatched. The CDR3 here is CASSRSDRGSRGYTF. CDR3 coding DNA: TGTGCCAGCAGTCGCTCCGACAGGGGGTCTCGAGGCTACACCTTC.

The CDR3 is CASSWNRVYEQYF. In DNA, the CDR3 is TGTGCCAGCAGCTGGAACAGAGTCTACGAGCAGTACTTC. The V call is TRBV5-6, the J call TRBJ2-7, with D unresolved. Germline V gene sequence: CDR1 SGHDT, CDR2 YYEEEE. V lost 3 bases and J lost 3, with 10 bases in between. This CDR3 has 13 amino acids.

The gene calls are TRBV19 and TRBJ1-5, with no clear D. Germline CDR1 and CDR2: LNHDA and SQIVND (reference sequence). The CDR3 contains 17 residues. The germline V and J ends were trimmed by 5 bases and 0 bases, with 17 bases remaining between them. The CDR3 region has the DNA TGTGCCAGTAGTGGGCGGGTCCGGTCAAATAGCAATCAGCCCCAGCATTTT. Its translation is CASSGRVRSNSNQPQHF.

The CDR3 coding sequence is TGTGCCAGCAGTAGTTGGGCGGGGGGCACTGAAGCTTTCTTT. Translating it yields CASSSWAGGTEAFF. This chain joins TRBV28 and TRBJ1-1; D is perhaps TRBD1 (5 bases). Looked up from germline, CDR1 is MDHEN and CDR2 is SYDVKM. This CDR3 has 14 amino acids. V shed 5 bases and J shed 4 bases, with 14 bases lying between them.

The V call is TRBV7-2, the J call TRBJ2-2; no reliable D call. CDR1 and CDR2 (germline): SGHTA, FQGNSA. With 3 bases removed from V and 4 bases from J, the gap between germline ends came to 9 bases. The CDR3 extends over 14 amino acids. The CDR3 here is CASSFSPFTGELFF. The CDR3 nucleotides read TGTGCCAGCAGCTTCTCCCCTTTCACCGGGGAGCTGTTTTTT.

In DNA form, the CDR3 reads TGTGCCAGCAGCTTAGCCCTACAGCGTAATTCACCCCTCCACTTT. It specifies CASSLALQRNSPLHF. The chain combines TRBV7-8 with TRBJ1-6; no clear D gene. Germline V CDR1 and CDR2: SGHVS, FQNEAQ. V was pared by 0 bases and J by 6 bases, with 9 bases between. There are 15 residues in the CDR3.

This rearrangement joins TRBV15 to TRBJ2-3; D is unclear. V was clipped by 0 bases and J by 0 bases, with 10 bases between them. This CDR3 spans 16 amino acids. The germline CDR1 and CDR2 sequences are LNHNV and YYDKDF (reference sequence). CDR3 DNA: TGTGCCACCAGCAGAGAAGGACGTTTAAGCACAGATACGCAGTATTTT. Amino acids: CATSREGRLSTDTQYF.

V and J are TRBV5-1 and TRBJ1-5; D uncertain. The V gene's germline CDR1 is SGHRS and CDR2 YFSETQ. V was clipped by 2 bases and J by 7 bases, with 10 bases between them. This CDR3 region has 13 residues. The CDR3 DNA reads as TGCGCCAGCAGCTTTAGGGCAGGACAGCCCCAGCATTTT. This codes for CASSFRAGQPQHF.

This clone was found once. V usage is TRBV2 and J usage is TRBJ1-5, with D perhaps TRBD1 (5 bases). Germline-derived CDR1 and CDR2 are SNHLY and FYNNEI. V was cut by 6 bases and J by 6 bases, with 9 bases left in between. The CDR3 has 12 amino acids. CDR3: CASRNRFQPQHF. CDR3 DNA: TGTGCCAGCAGAAACAGGTTTCAGCCCCAGCATTTT.